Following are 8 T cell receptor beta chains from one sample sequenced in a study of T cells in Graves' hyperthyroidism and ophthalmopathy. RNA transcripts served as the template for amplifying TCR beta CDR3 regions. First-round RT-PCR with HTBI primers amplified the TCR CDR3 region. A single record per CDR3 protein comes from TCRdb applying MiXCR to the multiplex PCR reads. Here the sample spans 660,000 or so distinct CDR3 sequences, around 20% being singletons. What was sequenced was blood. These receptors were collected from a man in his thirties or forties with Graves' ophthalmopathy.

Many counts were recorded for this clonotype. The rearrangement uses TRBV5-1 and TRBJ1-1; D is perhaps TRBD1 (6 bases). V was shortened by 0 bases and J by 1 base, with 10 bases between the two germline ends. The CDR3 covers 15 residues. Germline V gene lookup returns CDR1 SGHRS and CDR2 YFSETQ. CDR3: CASSLEGQKNTEAFF. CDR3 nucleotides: TGCGCCAGCAGCTTGGAGGGACAAAAGAACACTGAAGCTTTCTTT.

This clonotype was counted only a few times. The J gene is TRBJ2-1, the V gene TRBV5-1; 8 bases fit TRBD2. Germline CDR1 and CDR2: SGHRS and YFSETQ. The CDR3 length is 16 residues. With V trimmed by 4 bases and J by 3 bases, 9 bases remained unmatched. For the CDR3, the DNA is TGCGCCAGCAGCCGAGCGGGAGAGTCCTTCTACAATGAGCAGTTCTTC. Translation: CASSRAGESFYNEQFF. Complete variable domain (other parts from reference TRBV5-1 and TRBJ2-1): KAGVTQTPRYLIKTRGQQVTLSCSPISGHRSVSWYQQTPGQGLQFLFEYFSETQRNKGNFPGRFSGRQFSNSRSEMNVSTLELGDSALYLCASSRAGESFYNEQFFGPGTRLTVL.

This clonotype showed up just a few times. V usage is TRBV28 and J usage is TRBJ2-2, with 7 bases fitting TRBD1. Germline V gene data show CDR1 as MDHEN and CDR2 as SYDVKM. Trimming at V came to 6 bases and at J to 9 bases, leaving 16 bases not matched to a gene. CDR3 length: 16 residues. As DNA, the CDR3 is TGTGCCAGCAGGGGGCCAACCGGGACAGATTTCTGGGAGCTGTTTTTT. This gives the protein CASRGPTGTDFWELFF.

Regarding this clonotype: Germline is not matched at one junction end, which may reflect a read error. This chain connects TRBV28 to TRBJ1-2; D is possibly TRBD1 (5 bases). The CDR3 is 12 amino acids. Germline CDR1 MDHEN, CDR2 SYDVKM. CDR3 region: CASSSGTYGCTF. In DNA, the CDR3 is TGTGCCAGCAGTTCCGGGACTTATGGCTGCACCTTC.

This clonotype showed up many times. For the CDR3, the DNA is TGTGCCTGGAGTGTGGGGGGTACGAACACCGGGGAGCTGTTTTTT. Translation gives CAWSVGGTNTGELFF. The chain links TRBV30 to TRBJ2-2; tentative D call: TRBD2 (6 bases). The CDR3 is 15 amino acids. V lost 0 bases, J lost 0 bases, and 8 bases lay in between. The germline V gene encodes CDR1 GTSNPN and CDR2 SVGIG (reference sequence).

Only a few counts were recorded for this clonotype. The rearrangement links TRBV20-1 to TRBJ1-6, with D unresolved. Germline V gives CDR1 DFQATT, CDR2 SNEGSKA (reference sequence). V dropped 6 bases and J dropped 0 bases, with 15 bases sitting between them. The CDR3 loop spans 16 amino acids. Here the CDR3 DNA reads TGCAGTGCCCCTGATAGCCCGAGCTCCTATAATTCACCCCTCCACTTT. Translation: CSAPDSPSSYNSPLHF.

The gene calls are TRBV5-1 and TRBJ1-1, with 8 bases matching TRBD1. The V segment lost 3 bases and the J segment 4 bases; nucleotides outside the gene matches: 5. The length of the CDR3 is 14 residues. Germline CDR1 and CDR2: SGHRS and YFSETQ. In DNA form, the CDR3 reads TGCGCCAGCAGCTCGATGGACAGGGTCACTGAAGCTTTCTTT. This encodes CASSSMDRVTEAFF.

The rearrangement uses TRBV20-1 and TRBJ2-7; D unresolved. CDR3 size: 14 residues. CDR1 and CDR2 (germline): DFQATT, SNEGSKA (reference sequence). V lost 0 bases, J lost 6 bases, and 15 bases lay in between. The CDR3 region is CSARDPDVLGEQYF. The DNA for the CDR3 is TGCAGTGCTAGAGATCCGGATGTCCTGGGCGAGCAGTACTTC.